This T cell receptor (beta chain) was found in a study of T cell responses to AZD1222 COVID-19 vaccine. The study, taken as a whole, reports: Researchers took repertoire samples only after the peak T cell response had come.

The method was immunoSEQ multiplex PCR; TCRdb's version includes in-frame clones alone and lacks a portion of them. The data contain 100,000 to 150,000 clones, around 90% of them singletons. Per the germline V gene, CDR1 is SGHDN and CDR2 is FVKESK. V was cut by 1 base and J by 4 bases, with 10 bases left in between. The CDR3 has 14 residues. A word on this clone: Its antigen is unknown.

This chain links TRBV14 with TRBJ1-2; D gene unclear. This TCR derives from an adult in good health. This material consisted of peripheral blood, taken on day 0 of AZD1222 vaccination. This chain's CDR3 is CASSQAGLSYGYTF. CDR3 DNA sequence: TGTGCCAGCAGCCAAGCGGGGTTAAGCTATGGCTACACCTTC.